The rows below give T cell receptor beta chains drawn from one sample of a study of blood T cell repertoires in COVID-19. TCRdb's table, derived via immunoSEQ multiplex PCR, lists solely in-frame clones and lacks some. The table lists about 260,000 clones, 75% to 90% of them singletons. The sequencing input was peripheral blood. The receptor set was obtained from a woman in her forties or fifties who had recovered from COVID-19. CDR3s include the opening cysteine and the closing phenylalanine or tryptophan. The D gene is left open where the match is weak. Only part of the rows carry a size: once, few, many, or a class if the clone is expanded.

CDR3nt: TGTGCCAGCAGCTTGTCTGGACCCAGGGCCTACGAGCAGTACTTC
CDR3aa: CASSLSGPRAYEQYF
v_gene: TRBV7-2
j_gene: TRBJ2-7
d_gene: -
abundance: -

CDR3nt: TGTGCCAGCAGTTTCCCCACCGCGGGGGGAAAAGAGACCCAGTACTTC
CDR3aa: CASSFPTAGGKETQYF
v_gene: TRBV28
j_gene: TRBJ2-5
d_gene: TRBD2
abundance: -

CDR3nt: TGCGCCAGCAGCCTTACCAGAACTAGCGGAGTAGGCAATGAGCAGTTCTTC
CDR3aa: CASSLTRTSGVGNEQFF
v_gene: TRBV4-1
j_gene: TRBJ2-1
d_gene: TRBD2
abundance: -

CDR3nt: TGCGCCAGCAGTGAGCCTAGGACAGATCAGAAGGGCTCCTACAATGAGCAGTTCTTC
CDR3aa: CASSEPRTDQKGSYNEQFF
v_gene: TRBV10-1
j_gene: TRBJ2-1
d_gene: -
abundance: -

CDR3nt: TGTGCCAGCAGCTTAGGGGGAGGCACCGGGGAGCTGTTTTTT
CDR3aa: CASSLGGGTGELFF
v_gene: TRBV7-2
j_gene: TRBJ2-2
d_gene: -
abundance: -

CDR3nt: TGTGCCAGCAGCCTCCAGGGTCCTGGAAACACCATATATTTT
CDR3aa: CASSLQGPGNTIYF
v_gene: TRBV9
j_gene: TRBJ1-3
d_gene: -
abundance: -

CDR3nt: TGCGCCAGCGGCCATACAGGGCCCACTGAAGCTTTCTTT
CDR3aa: CASGHTGPTEAFF
v_gene: TRBV4-1
j_gene: TRBJ1-1
d_gene: -
abundance: once

CDR3nt: TGCGCCAGCAGCTTTAGGACAGGGAGAGCTTTCTTT
CDR3aa: CASSFRTGRAFF
v_gene: TRBV5-1
j_gene: TRBJ1-1
d_gene: TRBD1
abundance: -

CDR3nt: TGTGCCAGCAGTTGGACTTCCCATAGCAATCAGCCCCAGCATTTT
CDR3aa: CASSWTSHSNQPQHF
v_gene: TRBV2
j_gene: TRBJ1-5
d_gene: -
abundance: -

CDR3nt: TGTGCGCGTGCGAAGAGCTACGAGCAGTACTTC
CDR3aa: CARAKSYEQYF
v_gene: TRBV9
j_gene: TRBJ2-7
d_gene: -
abundance: -

CDR3nt: TGTGCCACCAGCATCCGCGGGAGAGGCAACGAGCAGTACTTC
CDR3aa: CATSIRGRGNEQYF
v_gene: TRBV15
j_gene: TRBJ2-7
d_gene: TRBD2
abundance: -

CDR3nt: TGTGCCAGCAGCGTAGCTATGGAGGACACCATATATTTT
CDR3aa: CASSVAMEDTIYF
v_gene: TRBV9
j_gene: TRBJ1-3
d_gene: -
abundance: -

CDR3nt: TGTGCCAGCAGTTACGTCAGGGATGGAAACACCATATATTTT
CDR3aa: CASSYVRDGNTIYF
v_gene: TRBV6-2/TRBV6-3
j_gene: TRBJ1-3
d_gene: -
abundance: -

CDR3nt: TGTGCCAGCAGCCCGGGGGGAAGGACTGTCTATGGCTACACCTTC
CDR3aa: CASSPGGRTVYGYTF
v_gene: TRBV7-2
j_gene: TRBJ1-2
d_gene: -
abundance: few

CDR3nt: TGTGCCAGCAGTCAGACAGAAGCTGAAGCTTTCTTT
CDR3aa: CASSQTEAEAFF
v_gene: TRBV2
j_gene: TRBJ1-1
d_gene: -
abundance: -

CDR3nt: TGTGCCGCCCGGGACAGACGATACTATGGCTACACCTTC
CDR3aa: CAARDRRYYGYTF
v_gene: TRBV19
j_gene: TRBJ1-2
d_gene: TRBD1
abundance: -

CDR3nt: TGTGCCAGCATGTTACTGACTCTTAGCTCTGGAAACACCATATATTTT
CDR3aa: CASMLLTLSSGNTIYF
v_gene: TRBV7-2
j_gene: TRBJ1-3
d_gene: -
abundance: once

CDR3nt: TGTGCCAGCAGTTCATACACTGAAGCTTTCTTT
CDR3aa: CASSSYTEAFF
v_gene: TRBV6-2/TRBV6-3
j_gene: TRBJ1-1
d_gene: -
abundance: -

CDR3nt: TGTGCCAGCAGGCTACGAGGGGGAGCTTTCTTT
CDR3aa: CASRLRGGAFF
v_gene: TRBV28
j_gene: TRBJ1-1
d_gene: -
abundance: -

CDR3nt: TGTGCCAGCAGTTACCCAGGGCCCTCCTTGCAGGGGGAGCTGTTTTTT
CDR3aa: CASSYPGPSLQGELFF
v_gene: TRBV28
j_gene: TRBJ2-2
d_gene: -
abundance: -

CDR3nt: TGTGCCAGTAGTATTGTCCTAGCGGGGTCATACAATGAGCAGTTCTTC
CDR3aa: CASSIVLAGSYNEQFF
v_gene: TRBV19
j_gene: TRBJ2-1
d_gene: TRBD2
abundance: -